This T cell receptor (beta chain) derives from a study of blood T cell repertoires in COVID-19. Assay: immunoSEQ multiplex PCR; the TCRdb copy retains only in-frame clones and omits some. In the table there are 150,000 to 250,000 clones, 80% to 90% of which are singletons. The CDR3 consists of 17 residues. CDR1 is SGHAT, CDR2 FQNNGV, per germline. V lost 2 bases to trimming and J lost 4 bases, with 20 bases between them. This chain connects TRBV11-2 to TRBJ1-2; TRBD1 is a possible D gene (6 bases). Material: PBMCs or T cells enriched from blood (not recorded which). This receptor was taken from a man in his forties who had recovered from COVID-19. CDR3 sequence: CASSLSKLQGDFYGYTF. As DNA, the CDR3 is TGTGCCAGCAGCTTATCCAAGCTACAGGGTGATTTCTATGGCTACACCTTC.